This T cell receptor (beta chain) comes out of a study of blood T cell repertoires in COVID-19 (dated by TCRdb to about 2020). General notes on the study: Samples from collaborators originated in the United States, Italy and Spain and spanned both the acute and convalescent phases of COVID-19. The repertoires were released in a freely available public database intended as a resource for research on the immune response to SARS-CoV-2. The material from the prospective study consisted of cDNA or gDNA derived from T cells, B-cell-depleted T cells, or PBMCs. The samples were drawn from the first 160 participants of the ongoing ImmuneRACE study and from 1,254 subjects provided by 6 global collaborators. Nearly every sample came with metadata listing a de-identified subject ID, COVID-19 status, age in years and sex. Deeply sampled blood TCRbeta repertoires from subjects exposed to, actively infected with, or recovered from COVID-19 were included in the dataset. Where HLA class I and class II types were available, the types were taken from metadata supplied by the sample provider, not from assay-based typing.

To note about this clone: Its antigen is unknown. No much larger clone is present one base from it, and per-base qualities are unavailable.

Via the germline V gene, CDR1 is SGHAT and CDR2 FQNNGV. V was cut back by 7 bases and J by 2 bases, leaving a gap of 15 bases between them. There are 14 amino acids in the CDR3, from cysteine to phenylalanine inclusive. This entry keeps only the CDR3 DNA: 42 bases, framed from base 1. TCRbeta CDR3 regions were amplified from genomic DNA by means of the immunoSEQ Assay, a bias-controlled multiplex PCR. As for the authors' bioinformatics: Within the assay, amplification of reference gene primers was used to estimate how many nucleated cells each sample contained. To quantify the absolute abundance of each unique TCRbeta CDR3 rearrangement, sequence reads were collapsed and filtered. For each sample, productive Simpson clonality was calculated as the square root of Simpson's diversity index over productive rearrangements. This is the immuneACCESS table as TCRdb keeps it, with only in-frame sequences that have V and J called. A part of the clones is gone; compared with another copy, unresolved V genes explain less than half, and the rest is unexplained. V, J and clone size derive from that table, while D and trimming were established from the DNA sequence. Counted in this sample were over 100,000 clones; about nine tenths of them appeared once. In total, the top ten clones hold 9.5% to 12% of the sample.

Paper-wide results and their limitations: The quantity of clinical and demographic metadata differed by source and by participant and was supplied without curation.

In Seattle, one collaborating source enrolled patients while the infection was active and tracked those patients longitudinally over the course of disease. Collaborating institutions collected whole blood in K2EDTA tubes following their own protocols. Collaborator samples were shipped for TCRbeta analysis as frozen whole blood, isolated PBMCs, or DNA extracted from either sample type. In this chain, TRBV11-2 is recombined with TRBJ2-7, with a weak D call of TRBD1 (5 bases match). The sequencing input was peripheral blood. This sequence originates from a woman in her 70s with COVID-19, enrolled during active disease. The CDR3 corresponds to CASTPLTETYEQYF. The sequence in DNA is TGTGCCAGCACTCCCTTGACAGAGACCTACGAGCAGTACTTC. The reference TRBV11-2 and TRBJ2-7 proteins fill in what lies around the CDR3, so the full variable domain reads EAGVAQSPRYKIIEKRQSVAFWCNPISGHATLYWYQQILGQGPKLLIQFQNNGVVDDSQLPKDRFSAERLKGVDSTLKIQPAKLEDSAVYLCASTPLTETYEQYFGPGTRLTVT.